A selection of T cell receptor beta chains follows, all from one sample in a study of beta chain features in type 1 diabetes. Produced via immunoSEQ multiplex PCR; TCRdb's table is partial and in-frame only. The data hold 350,000 to 400,000 clones, with over 10% observed a single time. The sequenced sample consisted of naive CD4+ T cells from blood. The receptors originated from a woman between 18 and 29 years old with type 1 diabetes. CDR3s include the opening cysteine and the closing phenylalanine or tryptophan. The order of the fields is J gene, clone size, D gene, V gene, CDR3 protein, CDR3 DNA. The D gene is left open where the match is weak. Not every row has a clone size; where given, it reads once, few, many or a size class.

>TRBJ1-1|few|TRBD1|TRBV29-1
CSGDSFMNTEAFF
TGCAGCGGGGACAGTTTCATGAACACTGAAGCTTTCTTT
>TRBJ2-7|NA|NA|TRBV4-1
CASSQDSRRDAAYEQYF
TGCGCCAGCAGCCAAGATTCGCGGCGGGACGCAGCCTACGAGCAGTACTTC
>TRBJ2-1|NA|NA|TRBV4-2
CASSQEDRRNNEQFF
TGTGCCAGCAGCCAAGAAGACAGGAGAAACAATGAGCAGTTCTTC
>TRBJ2-7|few|TRBD1|TRBV2
CASRKTGALYEQYF
TGTGCCAGCAGGAAGACAGGGGCTCTCTACGAGCAGTACTTC
>TRBJ2-5|NA|TRBD2|TRBV29-1
CSVARLAGETQYF
TGCAGCGTCGCCCGACTAGCGGGGGAGACCCAGTACTTC
>TRBJ2-5|NA|NA|TRBV18
CASSPGETQYF
TGTGCCAGCTCCCCGGGAGAGACCCAGTACTTC
>TRBJ2-7|NA|TRBD1|TRBV29-1
CSVAVGQAYEQYF
TGCAGCGTTGCTGTGGGACAGGCGTACGAGCAGTACTTC
>TRBJ2-7|NA|NA|TRBV6-6
CASSMTGYEQYF
TGTGCCAGCAGCATGACGGGGTACGAGCAGTACTTC
>TRBJ2-1|NA|NA|TRBV2
CASRNEGGNNEQFF
TGTGCCAGCAGGAACGAGGGCGGAAACAATGAGCAGTTCTTC
>TRBJ1-1|NA|TRBD1|TRBV7-9
CASSPRLTGRNTEAFF
TGTGCCAGCAGCCCACGACTGACAGGGAGGAACACTGAAGCTTTCTTT
>TRBJ2-5|NA|NA|TRBV30
CAWGAGAKETQYF
TGTGCCTGGGGGGCGGGGGCTAAAGAGACCCAGTACTTC
>TRBJ1-2|NA|NA|TRBV2
CASCREGARYGYTF
TGTGCCAGTTGTCGTGAAGGAGCCCGCTATGGCTACACCTTC
>TRBJ1-4|NA|TRBD1|TRBV23-1
CASRKPGQGQNEKLFF
TGCGCCAGCAGAAAACCGGGACAGGGTCAGAATGAAAAACTGTTTTTT
>TRBJ2-5|few|TRBD2|TRBV15
CATSREQAGLQETQYF
TGTGCCACCAGCAGAGAGCAAGCGGGGTTACAAGAGACCCAGTACTTC
>TRBJ1-3|few|NA|TRBV29-1
CSVQTSAGNTIYF
TGCAGCGTCCAAACAAGTGCTGGAAACACCATATATTTT
>TRBJ1-5|few|NA|TRBV5-6
CASSLAGFDNQPQHF
TGTGCCAGCAGCTTGGCAGGGTTCGACAATCAGCCCCAGCATTTT
>TRBJ2-5|NA|TRBD2|TRBV18
CASSGIRLAGSQETQYF
TGTGCCAGCTCAGGGATCCGACTAGCGGGGAGCCAAGAGACCCAGTACTTC
>TRBJ1-5|NA|TRBD1|TRBV7-2
CASSLTLTGGRHF
TGTGCCAGCAGCTTAACGTTAACAGGGGGCCGGCATTTT
>TRBJ1-4|NA|TRBD1|TRBV30
CAWRSLGAGGEKLFF
TGTGCCTGGAGATCATTGGGTGCAGGGGGTGAAAAACTGTTTTTT
>TRBJ2-7|NA|NA|TRBV29-1
CSVEGDTSYEQYF
TGCAGCGTTGAGGGAGACACATCCTACGAGCAGTACTTC
>TRBJ2-5|few|NA|TRBV13
CASSARGIQETQYF
TGTGCCAGCAGCGCGAGGGGGATACAAGAGACCCAGTACTTC
>TRBJ2-7|NA|NA|TRBV5-6
CASSFVSYEQYF
TGTGCCAGCAGCTTCGTCTCCTACGAGCAGTACTTC
>TRBJ2-5|NA|NA|TRBV6-5
CASSQGGTQYF
TGTGCCAGCAGTCAGGGGGGGACCCAGTACTTC
>TRBJ1-5|NA|NA|TRBV30
CAWSGRRNLNQPQHF
TGTGCCTGGAGTGGTCGGCGGAACCTCAATCAGCCCCAGCATTTT
>TRBJ1-5|NA|NA|TRBV7-2
CASSLYVLHQPQHF
TGTGCCAGCAGCTTATATGTACTACATCAGCCCCAGCATTTT
>TRBJ2-5|NA|TRBD2|TRBV7-9
CASSLHGAGPSGSETQYF
TGTGCCAGCAGCTTGCATGGGGCCGGGCCTAGCGGGAGCGAGACCCAGTACTTC
>TRBJ2-3|NA|NA|TRBV9
CASSVAAPGEDTQYF
TGTGCCAGCAGCGTAGCGGCCCCCGGGGAAGATACGCAGTATTTT
>TRBJ2-7|NA|NA|TRBV18
CASSTSGSVLYEQYF
TGTGCCAGCTCTACTTCGGGTAGCGTTTTATACGAGCAGTACTTC
>TRBJ1-1|NA|TRBD1|TRBV29-1
CSARQGNLGTEAFF
TGCAGCGCCCGACAGGGAAATTTGGGCACTGAAGCTTTCTTT
>TRBJ1-3|NA|NA|TRBV29-1
CSLQAGNTIYF
TGCAGCCTCCAGGCTGGAAACACCATATATTTT
>TRBJ2-5|few|NA|TRBV7-2
CASSPYREASETQYF
TGTGCCAGCAGCCCGTACAGGGAAGCTTCTGAGACCCAGTACTTC
>TRBJ2-5|NA|NA|TRBV7-9
CASSLVSGHQETQYF
TGTGCCAGCAGCTTAGTCTCAGGTCACCAAGAGACCCAGTACTTC
>TRBJ2-5|few|NA|TRBV7-2
CASSLAGVSQTQYF
TGTGCCAGCAGCTTAGCGGGAGTAAGCCAGACCCAGTACTTC
>TRBJ2-4|NA|TRBD2|TRBV30
CAWSVLSGRVKNIQYF
TGTGCCTGGAGTGTTTTAAGCGGGAGAGTCAAAAACATTCAGTACTTC
>TRBJ2-1|few|NA|TRBV29-1
CSVANSLGYEQFF
TGCAGCGTTGCGAACAGCTTGGGCTATGAGCAGTTCTTC
>TRBJ1-2|NA|TRBD1|TRBV30
CAWSSGQSYGYTF
TGTGCCTGGAGTTCGGGACAGTCCTATGGCTACACCTTC
>TRBJ1-1|few|NA|TRBV11-2
CASSRGGVLEEAFF
TGTGCCAGCAGCCGAGGCGGGGTTCTGGAGGAAGCTTTCTTT
>TRBJ2-7|NA|NA|TRBV5-1
CASSFKLISASPGEQYF
TGCGCCAGCAGCTTTAAACTGATAAGCGCGTCTCCGGGGGAGCAGTACTTC
>TRBJ1-5|NA|NA|TRBV5-1
CASSLSGNQPQHF
TGCGCCAGCAGCTTGTCGGGTAATCAGCCCCAGCATTTT
>TRBJ1-1|NA|NA|TRBV4-3
CASRRGGAENTEAFF
TGCGCCAGCAGACGGGGGGGCGCGGAGAACACTGAAGCTTTCTTT
>TRBJ2-7|NA|TRBD1|TRBV13
CASSATGRTGLPEQYF
TGTGCCAGCAGCGCCACTGGTAGGACAGGGCTTCCCGAGCAGTACTTC
>TRBJ1-1|few|TRBD1|TRBV5-4
CASSRGQENTEAFF
TGTGCCAGCAGCCGGGGACAGGAGAACACTGAAGCTTTCTTT
>TRBJ2-5|NA|NA|TRBV27
CASSPDIQETQYF
TGTGCCAGCAGTCCGGACATCCAAGAGACCCAGTACTTC
>TRBJ2-7|few|NA|TRBV5-4
CASSFGRPGSYEQYF
TGTGCCAGCAGCTTTGGGAGGCCCGGATCCTACGAGCAGTACTTC
>TRBJ2-1|few|NA|TRBV2
CASSTDNEQFF
TGTGCCAGCAGTACAGACAATGAGCAGTTCTTC
>TRBJ2-7|few|TRBD1|TRBV9
CASSVAQGDEQYF
TGTGCCAGCAGCGTAGCACAGGGGGACGAGCAGTACTTC
>TRBJ1-4|few|NA|TRBV4-3
CASSPIGGEKLFF
TGCGCCAGCAGCCCTATTGGGGGCGAAAAACTGTTTTTT
>TRBJ1-1|NA|TRBD1|TRBV20-1
CSARTQGYAFF
TGCAGTGCTAGAACACAGGGGTATGCTTTCTTT
>TRBJ1-2|few|NA|TRBV7-2
CASSLGVTEGYTF
TGTGCCAGCAGCTTAGGGGTTACGGAGGGCTACACCTTC
>TRBJ2-7|few|TRBD2|TRBV19
CASSIERRLAGREQYF
TGTGCCAGTAGTATAGAGAGAAGGCTAGCGGGGCGCGAGCAGTACTTC
>TRBJ1-2|few|NA|TRBV29-1
CSAQRGWGEDGYTF
TGCAGCGCCCAACGCGGGTGGGGAGAGGATGGCTACACCTTC
>TRBJ2-3|few|NA|TRBV11-2
CASSLHGDTQYF
TGTGCCAGCAGCTTACACGGGGATACGCAGTATTTT
>TRBJ1-2|NA|TRBD1|TRBV10-3
CAINGQGNGYTF
TGTGCCATCAACGGACAGGGGAATGGCTACACCTTC
>TRBJ2-7|few|TRBD1|TRBV7-2
CASSASGTGFYEQYF
TGTGCCAGCAGCGCTTCCGGGACAGGGTTCTACGAGCAGTACTTC
>TRBJ1-5|few|NA|TRBV5-6
CASSFTGSNQPQHF
TGTGCCAGCAGTTTTACCGGGAGCAATCAGCCCCAGCATTTT
>TRBJ1-1|few|TRBD1|TRBV2
CASSDQGATEAFF
TGTGCCAGCAGTGATCAGGGGGCGACTGAAGCTTTCTTT
>TRBJ2-1|NA|NA|TRBV11-2
CASSLPTGYNEQFF
TGTGCCAGCAGCTTACCGACAGGCTACAATGAGCAGTTCTTC
>TRBJ1-3|few|NA|TRBV9
CASSADSWDGNTIYF
TGTGCCAGCAGCGCGGACAGCTGGGATGGAAACACCATATATTTT
>TRBJ2-1|NA|TRBD2|TRBV5-4
CASSFASGGSYNEQFF
TGTGCCAGCAGCTTTGCTAGCGGGGGTTCCTACAATGAGCAGTTCTTC